This TCR beta chain was profiled in a study of CD8 T cells in ankylosing spondylitis. Each CDR3 protein is one row after TCRdb ran MiXCR on the 5' RACE reads. Of about 52,000 distinct CDR3 sequences in the sample, roughly 7.3% are singletons; the top ten hold about 8.9%. The CDR3 length is 18 residues. Germline values: CDR1 MNHNS, CDR2 SASEGT. V was clipped by 7 bases and J by 6 bases; unmatched bases: 19. The specimen was blood, either unsorted or a sorted T cell fraction (not recorded which). The sequence came from a female donor with ankylosing spondylitis or in good health (not recorded which). The rearrangement uses TRBV6-1 and TRBJ2-2; 8 positions match TRBD1. CDR3 loop: CASTRPQIQGADSGELFF. The CDR3 DNA reads TGTGCCAGCACCAGACCCCAAATTCAGGGGGCGGACTCCGGGGAGCTGTTTTTT.